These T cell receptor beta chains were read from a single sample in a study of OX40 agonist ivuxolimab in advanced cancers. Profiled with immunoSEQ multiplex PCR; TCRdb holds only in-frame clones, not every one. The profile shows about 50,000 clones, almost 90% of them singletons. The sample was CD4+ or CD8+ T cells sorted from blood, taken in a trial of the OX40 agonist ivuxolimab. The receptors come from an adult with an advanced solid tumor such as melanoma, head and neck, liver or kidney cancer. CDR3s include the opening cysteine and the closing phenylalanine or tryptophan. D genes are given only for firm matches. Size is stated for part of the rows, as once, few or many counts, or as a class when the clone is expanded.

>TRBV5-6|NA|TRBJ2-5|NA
TGTGCCAGCAGCCTTGGTCAGGGGGAGACCCAGTACTTC
CASSLGQGETQYF
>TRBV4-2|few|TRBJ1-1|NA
TGTGCCAGCAGCCAAGATAGGGCGAACACTGAAGCTTTCTTT
CASSQDRANTEAFF
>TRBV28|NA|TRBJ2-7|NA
TGTGCCAGCAGCTCCCCTCGCGGAGCCTTGAAGTACGAGCAGTACTTC
CASSSPRGALKYEQYF
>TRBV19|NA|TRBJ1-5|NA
TGTGCCAGTAGTATTTGGAGGGAGGGTGGTCAGCCCCAGCATTTT
CASSIWREGGQPQHF
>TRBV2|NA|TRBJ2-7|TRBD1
TGTGCCAGCAGTGACCCCGGGACAGTAGCCTACGAGCAGTACTTC
CASSDPGTVAYEQYF
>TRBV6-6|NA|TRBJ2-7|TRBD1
TGTGCCAGCAGAGACAGGGGCGAGCAGTACTTC
CASRDRGEQYF
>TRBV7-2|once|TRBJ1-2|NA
TGTGCCAGCAGCCGAGCCAGGGACCCCAATGGCTACACCTTC
CASSRARDPNGYTF
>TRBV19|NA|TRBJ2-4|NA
TGTGCCAGTATGAGGGCAGGACAATTCGCCAAAAACATTCAGTACTTC
CASMRAGQFAKNIQYF
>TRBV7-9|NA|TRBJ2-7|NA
TGTGCCAGCAGCCAAGGGACTTTTTCCTACGAGCAGTACTTC
CASSQGTFSYEQYF
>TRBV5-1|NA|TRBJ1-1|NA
TGCGCCAGCAGCGCGAATAATCAGGGTTTCATGAACACTGAAGCTTTCTTT
CASSANNQGFMNTEAFF
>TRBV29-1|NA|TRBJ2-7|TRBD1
TGCAGCGTGGGGACAGGGAAGTACGAGCAGTACTTC
CSVGTGKYEQYF
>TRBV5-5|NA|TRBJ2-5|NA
TGTGCCAGCAGCTTGGAACCTACTAGCTACCAAGAGACCCAGTACTTC
CASSLEPTSYQETQYF
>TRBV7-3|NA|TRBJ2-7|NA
TGTGCCAGCAGCTTAAGAATGTGGGGGGCAGGCGAGCAGTACTTC
CASSLRMWGAGEQYF
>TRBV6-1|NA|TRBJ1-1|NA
TGTGCCAGCAGCTACAATCCCGGGACGGAAGCTTTCTTT
CASSYNPGTEAFF
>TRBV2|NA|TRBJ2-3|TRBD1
TGTGCCAGCAGCCGACAGGGCCTTAGCACAGATACGCAGTATTTT
CASSRQGLSTDTQYF
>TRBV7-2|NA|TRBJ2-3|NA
TGTGCCAGCAGCTTAACCCCGGGGATGGCAGATACGCAGTATTTT
CASSLTPGMADTQYF
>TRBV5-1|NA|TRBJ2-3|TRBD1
TGCGCCAGCAGCTTTCAGACAGGGAGAAGGACAGATACGCAGTATTTT
CASSFQTGRRTDTQYF
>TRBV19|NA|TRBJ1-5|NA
TGTGCCAGTAGCAGCGCCGGTCGCAATCAGCCCCAGCATTTT
CASSSAGRNQPQHF
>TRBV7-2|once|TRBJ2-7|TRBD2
TGTGCCAGCAGCTTGGTGCGGGCTAGCGGGAGTTACGAGCAGTACTTC
CASSLVRASGSYEQYF
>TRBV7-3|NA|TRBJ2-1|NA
TGTGCCAGCAGCTTATGGAGGGCCCGTGATGGTGAGCAGTTCTTC
CASSLWRARDGEQFF
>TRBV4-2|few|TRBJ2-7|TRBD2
TGTGCCAGCAGCCCTCCATGGGCTAGCGGGACCTACGAGCAGTACTTC
CASSPPWASGTYEQYF
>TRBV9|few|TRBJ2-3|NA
TGTGCCAGCAGAGGAGGACAGTCAGCGGCAGATACGCAGTATTTT
CASRGGQSAADTQYF
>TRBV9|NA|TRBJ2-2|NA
TGTGCCAGCAGCGTAGTAGAGACCGGGGAGCTGTTTTTT
CASSVVETGELFF
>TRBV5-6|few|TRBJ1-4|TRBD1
TGTGCCAGCAGCTTGAAGGGGGCAGGGGAAAAACTGTTTTTT
CASSLKGAGEKLFF
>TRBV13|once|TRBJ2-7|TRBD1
TGTGCCAGCAGCTTAGGCCGTCGGACAGGGAGTTACGAGCAGTACTTC
CASSLGRRTGSYEQYF
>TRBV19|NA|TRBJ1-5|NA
TGTGCCAGTAGTGGAGCCAGGGTATATCAGCCCCAGCATTTT
CASSGARVYQPQHF
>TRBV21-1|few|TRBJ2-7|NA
TGTGCCAGCAGGTCAAGGGGCAGCGAGCAGTACTTC
CASRSRGSEQYF
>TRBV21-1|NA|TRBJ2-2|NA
TGTGCCAGCAGCCGAAGGTCGGGGACTAGCGGAGCGGCTGAGTTCACCGGGGAGCTGTTTTTT
CASSRRSGTSGAAEFTGELFF
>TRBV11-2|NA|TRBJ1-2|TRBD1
TGTGCCAGCAGCTTAGATTCCGGACAGGGCTATGGCTACACCTTC
CASSLDSGQGYGYTF
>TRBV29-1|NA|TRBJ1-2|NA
TGCAGCGTTTTACAGGACAAGAACTATGGCTACACCTTC
CSVLQDKNYGYTF
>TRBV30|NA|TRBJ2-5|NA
TGTGCCTGGAGTGGAGGGGGTCGAGAGACCCAGTACTTC
CAWSGGGRETQYF
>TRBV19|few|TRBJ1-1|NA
TGTGCCAGTAGTATTTTGAGGGGGAGGACTGAAGCTTTCTTT
CASSILRGRTEAFF
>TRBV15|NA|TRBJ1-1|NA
TGTGCCACCAGCAGAGATTGGCAGGCAGGGACTGAAGCTTTCTTT
CATSRDWQAGTEAFF
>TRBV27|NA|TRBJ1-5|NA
TGTGCCAGCAGTTTAGATAGCAATCAGCCCCAGCATTTT
CASSLDSNQPQHF
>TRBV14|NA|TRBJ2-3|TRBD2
TGTGCCAGCAGCCAGGCGGGAGCTACAGATACGCAGTATTTT
CASSQAGATDTQYF
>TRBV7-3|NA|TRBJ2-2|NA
TGTGCCAGCAGCTCAGGAGGCGGGGAGCTGTTTTTT
CASSSGGGELFF